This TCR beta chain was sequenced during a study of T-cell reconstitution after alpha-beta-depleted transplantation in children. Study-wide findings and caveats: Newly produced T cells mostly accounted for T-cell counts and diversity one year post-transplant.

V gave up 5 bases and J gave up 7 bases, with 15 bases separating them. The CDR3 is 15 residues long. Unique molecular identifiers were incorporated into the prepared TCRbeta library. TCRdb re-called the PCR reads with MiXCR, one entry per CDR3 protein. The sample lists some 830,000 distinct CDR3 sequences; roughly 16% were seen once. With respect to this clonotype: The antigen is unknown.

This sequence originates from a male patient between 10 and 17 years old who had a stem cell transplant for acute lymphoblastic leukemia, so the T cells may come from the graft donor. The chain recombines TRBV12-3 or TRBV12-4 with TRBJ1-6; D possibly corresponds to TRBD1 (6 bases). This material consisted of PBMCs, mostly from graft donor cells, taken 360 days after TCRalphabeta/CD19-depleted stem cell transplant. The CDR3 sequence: CASSPTGTRNSPLHF. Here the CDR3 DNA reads TGTGCCAGCAGTCCCACCGGGACAAGGAATTCACCCCTCCACTTT.